Listed here are 27 T cell receptor beta chains from one sample, sequenced in a study of T cells in Graves' hyperthyroidism and ophthalmopathy. The investigators amplified TCR beta CDR3 regions from RNA transcripts. HTBI primers drove first-round RT-PCR of the TCR CDR3. Each CDR3 protein gets one entry after TCRdb re-called the multiplex PCR reads with MiXCR. The sample consists of a few hundred thousand distinct CDR3 sequences, around 16% of them appearing once. Sequencing was performed on blood. Receptor source: a woman between 18 and 29 years old with Graves' hyperthyroidism that later progressed to Graves' ophthalmopathy.

This clonotype was found once. V and J are TRBV15 and TRBJ1-1, with 7 bases that match TRBD1. The CDR3 has 15 amino acids. V trimming: 3 bases; J trimming: 0 bases; junction bases outside the gene matches: 4. Germline loops: CDR1 LNHNV, CDR2 YYDKDF (reference sequence). This CDR3 is CATSRQTGLNTEAFF. The CDR3, as DNA: TGTGCCACCAGCAGGCAGACAGGGTTGAACACTGAAGCTTTCTTT.

This clonotype was picked up many times. This chain uses TRBV14 with TRBJ2-2; TRBD1 might be the D (5 bases). The CDR3 loop spans 15 amino acids. V was cut by 4 bases and J by 0 bases, with 9 bases left in between. Germline loops: CDR1 SGHDN, CDR2 FVKESK. In nucleotides, the CDR3 is TGTGCCAGCAGCCCACGGACAACGAACACCGGGGAGCTGTTTTTT. Its protein is CASSPRTTNTGELFF.

This clonotype has only a few counts. The V gene is TRBV27, the J gene TRBJ1-6; D gene ambiguous. V was pared by 3 bases and J by 0 bases, with 9 bases between. The germline CDR1 and CDR2 sequences are MNHEY and SMNVEV (reference sequence). CDR3 length: 16 amino acids. The CDR3 DNA reads TGTGCCAGCAGTTTGTTGGCAGCCTCCTATAATTCACCCCTCCACTTT. This sequence encodes CASSLLAASYNSPLHF.

This clonotype was detected a few times. The rearrangement joins TRBV19 to TRBJ1-5, with D unclear. The CDR3 length is 14 residues. Trimming cost V 9 bases and J 0 bases, with 12 bases left between them. CDR1 and CDR2 (germline): LNHDA, SQIVND (reference sequence). As DNA, the CDR3 is TGTGCCAGCCGAGACGGGGATAGCAATCAGCCCCAGCATTTT. This encodes CASRDGDSNQPQHF.

In its sample, this clonotype was seen a few times. This sequence joins TRBV10-3 and TRBJ1-3; D is uncertain. The CDR3 covers 14 residues. The germline CDR1 and CDR2 sequences are ENHRY and SYGVKD. Trimming pared 6 bases from V and 4 bases from J, leaving 13 bases between. The DNA for the CDR3 is TGTGCCATCAGGTTCGGTCCGGAGGGAAACACCATATATTTT. This gives the protein CAIRFGPEGNTIYF.

This clonotype has a count of ten or more. The chain recombines TRBV18 with TRBJ2-3; 9 bases agree with TRBD2. The J segment lost 1 base and the V segment lost 3 bases, leaving 8 bases of the junction unmatched. CDR1 is KGHSH, CDR2 LQKENI, per germline. The CDR3 consists of 17 residues. CDR3 DNA sequence: TGTGCCAGCTCACCTAAGCTCCAGCGGGAGGGCACAGATACGCAGTATTTT. Its translation is CASSPKLQREGTDTQYF.

This clonotype showed up many times. This sequence joins TRBV15 and TRBJ1-2; D is ambiguous. CDR3 length: 13 residues. Trimming shortened V by 0 bases and J by 7 bases, and 9 bases separated the two germline ends. The germline CDR1 and CDR2 sequences are LNHNV and YYDKDF (reference sequence). CDR3 amino acids: CATSRDRGSGYTF. The DNA for the CDR3 is TGTGCCACCAGCAGAGATCGGGGATCTGGCTACACCTTC.

This clonotype has at least ten counts. The chain uses TRBV20-1 and TRBJ1-4; TRBD1 is a possible D gene (5 bases). This CDR3 has 15 amino acids. V lost 5 bases to trimming and J lost 0 bases, with 13 bases between them. The germline V gene encodes CDR1 DFQATT and CDR2 SNEGSKA (reference sequence). This chain's CDR3 is CSAPWDHATNEKLFF. The CDR3 nucleotides read TGCAGTGCTCCCTGGGACCACGCAACTAATGAAAAACTGTTTTTT.

At least ten counts were recorded for this clonotype. The chain is built from TRBV15 and TRBJ2-3; 10 bases map to TRBD2. This CDR3 spans 16 amino acids. J gave up 5 bases and V 1 base, and 6 bases lay outside the gene matches. The germline CDR1 and CDR2 sequences are LNHNV and YYDKDF (reference sequence). CDR3 region: CATSRGLAGVVDTQYF. In DNA form, the CDR3 reads TGTGCCACCAGCAGAGGGCTAGCGGGAGTTGTAGATACGCAGTATTTT.

This clonotype appeared a few times. A much larger clonotype is one base distant, so this may be a read error. The CDR3 does not end in the conserved phenylalanine or tryptophan, so this is likely a read error. V and J are TRBV28 and TRBJ1-2; D not certain. The germline V gene encodes CDR1 MDHEN and CDR2 SYDVKM. The CDR3 runs to 14 residues. V was pared by 6 bases and J by 0 bases, with 11 bases between. The CDR3 sequence: CASRLQSPNYGYTL. The CDR3 nucleotides are TGTGCCAGCAGGTTACAAAGCCCTAACTATGGCTACACCCTC.

The chain links TRBV15 to TRBJ2-2; D call uncertain. Per the germline V gene, CDR1 is LNHNV and CDR2 is YYDKDF (reference sequence). The ends were cut back, 1 base at V and 7 bases at J, with 7 bases in the middle. This CDR3 region has 13 residues. The CDR3 nucleotides are TGTGCCACCAGCAGAGTCCCGGGCGGGGAGCTGTTTTTT. Protein: CATSRVPGGELFF. Based on the CDR3 plus reference TRBV15 and TRBJ2-2, the full variable domain is DAMVIQNPRYQVTQFGKPVTLSCSQTLNHNVMYWYQQKSSQAPKLLFHYYDKDFNNEADTPDNFQSRRPNTSFCFLDIRSPGLGDTAMYLCATSRVPGGELFFGEGSRLTVL.

This clonotype was found many times. The gene calls are TRBV7-9 and TRBJ2-3; 8 nucleotides agree with TRBD2. The CDR3 has 16 residues. J gave up 2 bases and V 1 base, and 5 bases lay outside the gene matches. Germline values: CDR1 SEHNR, CDR2 FQNEAQ (reference sequence). The CDR3 loop reads CASSLGRLAFTDTQYF. The CDR3 DNA sequence: TGTGCCAGCAGCTTAGGGCGACTAGCGTTCACAGATACGCAGTATTTT.

The chain links TRBV4-1 to TRBJ1-4, with TRBD1 matching 10 bases. The CDR3 spans 15 residues. Germline lookup yields CDR1 MGHRA and CDR2 YSYEKL. V trimming: 2 bases; J trimming: 10 bases; junction bases outside the gene matches: 7. As DNA, the CDR3 is TGCGCCAGCAGCCAAATTGGGACAGGGGCGGGAAAACTGTTTTTT. Its translation: CASSQIGTGAGKLFF.

The CDR3 sequence is CASIGASGWRNEQFF. As DNA, the CDR3 is TGTGCCAGCATTGGGGCTAGCGGGTGGCGCAATGAGCAGTTCTTC. The gene calls are TRBV6-2 or TRBV6-3 and TRBJ2-1; the match to TRBD2 covers 8 bases. Germline-derived CDR1 and CDR2 are MNHEY and SVGEGT. Unmatched junction bases numbered 11, after V lost 7 bases and J lost 6 bases. The CDR3 is 15 residues long.

This chain joins TRBV6-1 and TRBJ1-4; weak D call: TRBD1 (5 bases). The CDR3 loop spans 13 amino acids. V was pared by 8 bases and J by 8 bases, with 15 bases between. Germline V gene sequence: CDR1 MNHNS, CDR2 SASEGT. The CDR3 nucleotides read TGTGCCAGCGGGGGTCAGGCGGCCGAAAAACTGTTTTTT. This sequence encodes CASGGQAAEKLFF.

This chain links TRBV28 with TRBJ2-1; TRBD2 matches at 13 bases. V was pared by 5 bases and J by 9 bases, with 7 bases of the junction left unmatched. Germline V gene data show CDR1 as MDHEN and CDR2 as SYDVKM. This CDR3 spans 15 amino acids. The CDR3 sequence: CASSGTSGNESEQFF. The CDR3 bases are TGTGCCAGCAGTGGGACTAGCGGGAATGAGAGTGAGCAGTTCTTC.

This sequence joins TRBV10-2 and TRBJ2-7, with 14 positions matching TRBD2. The germline gives CDR1 WSHSY, CDR2 SAAADI. The CDR3 has 16 amino acids. V trimming: 6 bases; J trimming: 2 bases; junction bases outside the gene matches: 6. The CDR3 here is CASREGTSGRTYEQYF. The CDR3 nucleotides are TGCGCCAGCAGGGAGGGGACTAGCGGGAGAACCTACGAGCAGTACTTC.

The chain carries TRBV24-1 and TRBJ1-6, with D perhaps matching TRBD1 (6 bases). This CDR3 region has 15 residues. The germline gives CDR1 KGHDR, CDR2 SFDVKD. Trimming left V 8 bases short and J 8 bases short, with 18 bases between. DNA of the CDR3: TGTGCCACCACCAGGACAGACGCTATCGATTCACCCCTCCACTTT. This sequence encodes CATTRTDAIDSPLHF.

Ten or more counts support this clonotype. V and J are TRBV12-3 or TRBV12-4 and TRBJ1-1, with a possible D match to TRBD1 (5 bases). With 5 bases removed from V and 4 bases from J, the gap between germline ends came to 14 bases. The CDR3 sequence is 14 residues long. In DNA form, the CDR3 reads TGTGCCAGCAGTGGTACGGGGGGGGTCACTGAAGCTTTCTTT. Encoded protein: CASSGTGGVTEAFF.

This rearrangement joins TRBV20-1 to TRBJ2-7; the match to TRBD1 covers 7 bases. The trim removed 0 bases at V and 3 bases at J, leaving 8 bases unmatched. Germline lookup yields CDR1 DFQATT and CDR2 SNEGSKA (reference sequence). This CDR3 spans 15 amino acids. In DNA form, the CDR3 reads TGCAGTGCTAGAGATTTGGGGACAGAGTACTACGAGCAGTACTTC. This encodes CSARDLGTEYYEQYF.

This clonotype was recorded a few times. This chain connects TRBV4-2 to TRBJ2-2, with D possibly being TRBD1 or TRBD2 (5 bases each). Between the trimmed V and J ends, which lost 6 bases and 5 bases, there was a span of 10 bases. CDR1 and CDR2 from the germline V gene are LGHNA and YNFKEQ. This CDR3 spans 13 amino acids. The CDR3: CASSSGGTGELFF. CDR3 bases: TGTGCCAGCAGTAGTGGGGGTACCGGGGAGCTGTTTTTT.

This clonotype was counted many times. CDR3: CATSRAIGQGANEQFF. The CDR3 coding sequence is TGTGCCACCAGCAGAGCCATTGGACAGGGGGCTAATGAGCAGTTCTTC. The V call is TRBV15, the J call TRBJ2-1; 11 nucleotides match TRBD1. Germline lookup yields CDR1 LNHNV and CDR2 YYDKDF (reference sequence). J was trimmed by 7 bases and V by 1 base; bases with no gene match: 6. CDR3 size: 16 residues.

Many counts were recorded for this clonotype. The gene calls are TRBV6-1 and TRBJ2-1; 8 bases match TRBD2. Germline V gene data show CDR1 as MNHNS and CDR2 as SASEGT. The V and J ends lost 7 bases and 9 bases, in that order; junction bases with no gene match: 11. The CDR3 length is 14 residues. CDR3 sequence (DNA): TGTGCCAGCACTGGGAGCGGGGGTCGCGGTGAGCAGTTCTTC. Encoded protein: CASTGSGGRGEQFF.

This clonotype was observed at least ten times. The V gene is TRBV6-5, the J gene TRBJ2-3, with 13 bases lining up with TRBD2. This CDR3 has 17 residues. CDR1 and CDR2 (germline): MNHEY, SVGAGI. After removal of 2 bases from V and 4 bases from J, the junction contained 6 bases not matched to a gene. The CDR3 coding sequence is TGTGCCAGCAGTTACACCGGACTAGCGGGAGTCCCAGATACGCAGTATTTT. It codes for CASSYTGLAGVPDTQYF.

The chain recombines TRBV7-9 with TRBJ2-5, with 10 bases matching TRBD2. Germline values: CDR1 SEHNR, CDR2 FQNEAQ (reference sequence). There are 15 residues in the CDR3. Losses at the gene ends were 1 base for V and 4 bases for J; bases not matched to a gene: 3. Here the CDR3 DNA reads TGTGCCAGCAGCTTAGGGCGACTAGCGGGAGAGACCCAGTACTTC. Its protein product is CASSLGRLAGETQYF.

Ten or more counts support this clonotype. The CDR3 loop is CASSPTGPSYNEQFF. The CDR3 nucleotides are TGTGCCAGCAGCCCTACAGGACCCTCCTACAATGAGCAGTTCTTC. The genes are TRBV27 and TRBJ2-1, with D tentatively TRBD1 (5 bases). The CDR3 runs to 15 residues. Trimming removed 6 bases at V and 0 bases at J, with 12 bases between. Germline V gene lookup returns CDR1 MNHEY and CDR2 SMNVEV (reference sequence).

This clonotype was seen at least ten times. The genes are TRBV2 and TRBJ1-4, with D maybe TRBD1 (6 bases). V was trimmed by 6 bases and J by 9 bases, leaving 17 bases between them. This CDR3 has 14 residues. Germline lookup yields CDR1 SNHLY and CDR2 FYNNEI. CDR3 nucleotide sequence: TGTGCCAGCAGCCAACAGGGTGGCGGTAAAAAACTGTTTTTT. Protein sequence: CASSQQGGGKKLFF.